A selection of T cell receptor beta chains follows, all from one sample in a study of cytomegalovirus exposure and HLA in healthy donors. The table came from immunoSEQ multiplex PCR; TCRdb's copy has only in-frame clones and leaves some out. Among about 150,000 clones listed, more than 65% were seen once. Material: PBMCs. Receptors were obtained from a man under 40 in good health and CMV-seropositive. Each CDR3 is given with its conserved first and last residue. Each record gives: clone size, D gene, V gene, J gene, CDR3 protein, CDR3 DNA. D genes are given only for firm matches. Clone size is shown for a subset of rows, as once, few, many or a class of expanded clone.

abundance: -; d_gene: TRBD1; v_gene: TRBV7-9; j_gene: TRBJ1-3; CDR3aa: CASSPTGYGNTIYF; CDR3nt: TGTGCCAGCAGCCCGACAGGGTACGGAAACACCATATATTTT
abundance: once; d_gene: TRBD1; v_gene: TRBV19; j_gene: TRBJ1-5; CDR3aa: CASLQGGRQPQHF; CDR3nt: TGTGCCAGCCTCCAGGGGGGTAGGCAGCCCCAGCATTTT
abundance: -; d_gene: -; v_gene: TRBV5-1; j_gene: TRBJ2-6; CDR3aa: CASSLGSSGANGLTF; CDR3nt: TGCGCCAGCAGCTTGGGCAGCTCTGGGGCCAACGGCCTGACTTTC
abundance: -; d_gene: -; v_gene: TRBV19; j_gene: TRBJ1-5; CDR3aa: CASSIVSGNLNQPQHF; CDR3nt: TGTGCCAGTAGTATAGTTTCAGGAAACCTTAATCAGCCCCAGCATTTT
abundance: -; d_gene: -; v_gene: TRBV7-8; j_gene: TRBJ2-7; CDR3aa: CASSFFKSYEQYF; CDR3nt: TGTGCCAGCAGCTTCTTTAAAAGCTACGAGCAGTACTTC
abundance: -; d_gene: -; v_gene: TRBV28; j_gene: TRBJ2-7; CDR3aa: CASSPTSSSYEQYF; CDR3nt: TGTGCCAGCAGCCCCACCTCTAGCTCCTACGAGCAGTACTTC
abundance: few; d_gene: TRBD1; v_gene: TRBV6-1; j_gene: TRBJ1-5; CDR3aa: CASSGTGGSNQPQHF; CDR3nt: TGTGCCAGCAGTGGTACAGGGGGAAGCAATCAGCCCCAGCATTTT
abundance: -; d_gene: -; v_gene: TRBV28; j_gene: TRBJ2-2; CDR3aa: CASSTGTGELFF; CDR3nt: TGTGCCAGCAGTACTGGCACCGGGGAGCTGTTTTTT
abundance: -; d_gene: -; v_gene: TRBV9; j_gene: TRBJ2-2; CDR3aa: CASSVNPTGELFF; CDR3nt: TGTGCCAGCAGCGTTAATCCCACCGGGGAGCTGTTTTTT
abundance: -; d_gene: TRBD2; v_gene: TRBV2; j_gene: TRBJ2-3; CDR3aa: CASSLSLAGEDTQYF; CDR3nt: TGTGCCAGCAGCCTGTCACTAGCGGGAGAAGATACGCAGTATTTT
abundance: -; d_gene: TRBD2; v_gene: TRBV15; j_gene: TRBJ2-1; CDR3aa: CATSVGGRETNEQFF; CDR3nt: TGTGCCACCAGCGTAGGAGGGAGGGAGACCAATGAGCAGTTCTTC
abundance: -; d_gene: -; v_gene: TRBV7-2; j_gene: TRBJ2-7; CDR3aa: CASSMVGGGLYEQYF; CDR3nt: TGTGCCAGCAGCATGGTGGGGGGGGGCCTCTACGAGCAGTACTTC
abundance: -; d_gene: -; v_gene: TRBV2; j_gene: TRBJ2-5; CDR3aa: CASSEVVSEETQYF; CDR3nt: TGTGCCAGCAGTGAAGTTGTTAGCGAAGAGACCCAGTACTTC
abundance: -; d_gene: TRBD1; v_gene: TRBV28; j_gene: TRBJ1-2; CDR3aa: CASSLPGQDYGYTF; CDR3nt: TGTGCCAGCAGTTTACCGGGACAGGACTATGGCTACACCTTC
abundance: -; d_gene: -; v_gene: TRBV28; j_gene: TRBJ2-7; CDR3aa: CASRTVGTSTYEQYF; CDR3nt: TGTGCCAGCAGAACTGTTGGGACTTCTACCTACGAGCAGTACTTC
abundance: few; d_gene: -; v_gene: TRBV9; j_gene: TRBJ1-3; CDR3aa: CASSVTGVAGDTIYF; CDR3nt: TGTGCCAGCAGCGTAACTGGGGTAGCCGGGGACACCATATATTTT
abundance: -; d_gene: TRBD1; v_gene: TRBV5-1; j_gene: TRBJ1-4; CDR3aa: CASSFMGTANEKLFF; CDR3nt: TGCGCCAGCAGCTTTATGGGGACAGCTAATGAAAAACTGTTTTTT
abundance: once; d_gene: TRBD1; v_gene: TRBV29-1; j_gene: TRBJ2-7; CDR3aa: CSVGQESYEQYF; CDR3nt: TGCAGCGTCGGACAGGAATCCTACGAGCAGTACTTC
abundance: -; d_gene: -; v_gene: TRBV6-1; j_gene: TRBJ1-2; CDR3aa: CASSVRYGSPSPYGYTF; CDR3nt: TGTGCCAGCAGTGTCAGATACGGGTCCCCGTCCCCCTATGGCTACACCTTC
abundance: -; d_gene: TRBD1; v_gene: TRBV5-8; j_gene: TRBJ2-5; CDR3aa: CASSWGVDRAAGETQYF; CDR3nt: TGTGCCAGCAGCTGGGGTGTTGACAGGGCTGCCGGAGAGACCCAGTACTTC
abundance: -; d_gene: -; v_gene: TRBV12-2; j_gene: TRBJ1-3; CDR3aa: CASRHPGSGNTIYF; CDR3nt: TGTGCAAGTCGCCACCCAGGCTCTGGAAACACCATATATTTT
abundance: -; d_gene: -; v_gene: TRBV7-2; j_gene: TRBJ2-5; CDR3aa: CASSRRGETQYF; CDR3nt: TGTGCCAGCAGCCGTAGAGGAGAGACCCAGTACTTC
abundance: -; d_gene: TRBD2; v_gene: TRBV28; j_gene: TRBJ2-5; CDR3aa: CASTPGGLAGTQETQYF; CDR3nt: TGTGCCAGCACCCCCGGCGGACTAGCGGGGACACAAGAGACCCAGTACTTC
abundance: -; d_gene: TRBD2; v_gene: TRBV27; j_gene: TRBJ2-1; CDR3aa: CASSLIAGGPQHEQFF; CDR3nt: TGTGCCAGCAGTCTAATAGCGGGAGGGCCTCAGCATGAGCAGTTCTTC
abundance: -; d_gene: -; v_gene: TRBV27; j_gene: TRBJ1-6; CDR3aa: CASSLSGANSPLHF; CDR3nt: TGTGCCAGCAGTTTATCAGGGGCTAATTCACCCCTCCACTTT
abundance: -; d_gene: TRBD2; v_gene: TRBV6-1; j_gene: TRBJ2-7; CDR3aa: CASSENEGGPAYEQYF; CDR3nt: TGTGCCAGCAGTGAAAACGAGGGAGGGCCCGCCTACGAGCAGTACTTC
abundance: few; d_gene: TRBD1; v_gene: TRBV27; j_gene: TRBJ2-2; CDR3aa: CASSSGQGGSGELFF; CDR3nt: TGTGCCAGCAGTTCGGGACAGGGGGGTTCTGGGGAGCTGTTTTTT
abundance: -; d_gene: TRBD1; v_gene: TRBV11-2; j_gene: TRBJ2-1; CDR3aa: CASSRDRNEQFF; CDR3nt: TGTGCCAGCAGCCGGGACAGAAATGAGCAGTTCTTC
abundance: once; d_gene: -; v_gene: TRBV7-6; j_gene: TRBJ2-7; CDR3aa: CASSLPGYYEQYF; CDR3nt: TGTGCCAGCAGCTTACCGGGATACTACGAGCAGTACTTC
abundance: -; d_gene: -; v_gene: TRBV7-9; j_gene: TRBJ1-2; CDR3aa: CASSSLGGSGYGYTF; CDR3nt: TGTGCCAGCAGCTCCTTGGGAGGGTCCGGCTATGGCTACACCTTC
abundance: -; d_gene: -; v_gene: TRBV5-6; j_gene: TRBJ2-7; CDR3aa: CASSLSGNLGEQYF; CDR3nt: TGTGCCAGCAGCCTATCCGGGAACCTGGGGGAGCAGTACTTC
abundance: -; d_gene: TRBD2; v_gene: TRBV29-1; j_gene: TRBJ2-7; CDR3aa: CSGGEGYEQYF; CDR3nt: TGCAGCGGTGGGGAGGGCTACGAGCAGTACTTC
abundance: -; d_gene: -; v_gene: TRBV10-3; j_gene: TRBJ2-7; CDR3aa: CAIGSRLLEQYF; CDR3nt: TGTGCCATCGGGTCCAGACTGCTCGAGCAGTACTTC
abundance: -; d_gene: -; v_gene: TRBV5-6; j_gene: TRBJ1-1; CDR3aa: CASSLAYWNTEAFF; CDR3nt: TGTGCCAGCAGCTTGGCCTACTGGAACACTGAAGCTTTCTTT
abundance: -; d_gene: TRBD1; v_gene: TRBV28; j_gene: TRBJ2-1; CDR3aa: CASSPPWDRQYSYNEQFF; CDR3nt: TGTGCCAGCAGTCCACCATGGGACAGGCAATACTCCTACAATGAGCAGTTCTTC
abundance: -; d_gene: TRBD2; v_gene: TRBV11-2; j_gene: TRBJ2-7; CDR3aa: CASSLTSGKLYEQYF; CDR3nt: TGTGCCAGCAGCCTGACTAGCGGAAAGCTCTACGAGCAGTACTTC
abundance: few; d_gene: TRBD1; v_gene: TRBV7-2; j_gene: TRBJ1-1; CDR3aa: CASSLGGTANTEAFF; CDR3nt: TGTGCCAGCAGCCTAGGGGGGACAGCTAACACTGAAGCTTTCTTT
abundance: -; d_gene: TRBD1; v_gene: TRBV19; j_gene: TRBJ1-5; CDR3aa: CASSMQGVNQPQHF; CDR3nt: TGTGCCAGTAGTATGCAGGGGGTCAATCAGCCCCAGCATTTT
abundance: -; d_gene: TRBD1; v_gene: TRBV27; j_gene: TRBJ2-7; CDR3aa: CASSYTGVSREQYF; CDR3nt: TGTGCCAGCAGTTATACAGGGGTCTCGCGCGAGCAGTACTTC
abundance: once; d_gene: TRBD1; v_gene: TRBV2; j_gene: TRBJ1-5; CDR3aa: CASSQTGQDQPQHF; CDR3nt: TGTGCCAGCAGTCAGACAGGGCAAGATCAGCCCCAGCATTTT